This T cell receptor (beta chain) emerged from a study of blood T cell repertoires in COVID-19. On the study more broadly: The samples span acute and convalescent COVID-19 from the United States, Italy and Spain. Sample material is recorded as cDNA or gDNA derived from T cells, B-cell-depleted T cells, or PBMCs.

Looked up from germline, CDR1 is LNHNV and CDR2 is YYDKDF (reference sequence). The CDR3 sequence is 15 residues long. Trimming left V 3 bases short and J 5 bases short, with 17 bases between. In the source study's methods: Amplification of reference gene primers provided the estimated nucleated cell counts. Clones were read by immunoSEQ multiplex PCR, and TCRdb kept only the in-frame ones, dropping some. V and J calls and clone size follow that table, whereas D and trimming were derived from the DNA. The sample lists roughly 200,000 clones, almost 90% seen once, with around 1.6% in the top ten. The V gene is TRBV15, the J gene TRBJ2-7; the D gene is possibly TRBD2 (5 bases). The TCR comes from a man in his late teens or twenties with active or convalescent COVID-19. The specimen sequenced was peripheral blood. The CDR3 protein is CATSRKTGSGDEQYF. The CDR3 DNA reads TGTGCCACCAGCAGGAAGACCGGCTCCGGGGACGAGCAGTACTTC.